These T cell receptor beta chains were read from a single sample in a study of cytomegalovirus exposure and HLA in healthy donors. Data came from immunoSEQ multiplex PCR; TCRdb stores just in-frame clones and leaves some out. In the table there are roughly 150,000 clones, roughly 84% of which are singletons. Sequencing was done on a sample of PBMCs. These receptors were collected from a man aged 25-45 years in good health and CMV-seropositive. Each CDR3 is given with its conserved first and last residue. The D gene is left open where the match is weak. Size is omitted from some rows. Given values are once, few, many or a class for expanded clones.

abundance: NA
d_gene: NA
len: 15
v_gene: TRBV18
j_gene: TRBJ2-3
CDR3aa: CASSPVGTQVDTQYF
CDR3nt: TGTGCCAGCTCACCAGTGGGTACCCAGGTAGATACGCAGTATTTT

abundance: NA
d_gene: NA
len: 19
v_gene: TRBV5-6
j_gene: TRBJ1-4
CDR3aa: CASSDYRSRRHATNEKLFF
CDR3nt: TGTGCCAGCAGCGATTACAGGTCGAGGCGGCATGCAACTAATGAAAAACTGTTTTTT

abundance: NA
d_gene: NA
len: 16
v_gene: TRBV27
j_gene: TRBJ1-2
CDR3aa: CASSLSYLYRDHGYTF
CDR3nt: TGTGCCAGCAGTTTATCGTACCTGTACAGGGACCATGGCTACACCTTC

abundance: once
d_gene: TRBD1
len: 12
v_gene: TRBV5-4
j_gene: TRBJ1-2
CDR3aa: CASSLDRVGYTF
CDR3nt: TGTGCCAGCAGCTTAGACAGGGTTGGCTACACCTTC

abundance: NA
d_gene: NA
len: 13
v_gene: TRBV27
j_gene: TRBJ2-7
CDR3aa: CASSLDISYEQYF
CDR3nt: TGTGCCAGCAGTTTGGACATATCCTACGAGCAGTACTTC

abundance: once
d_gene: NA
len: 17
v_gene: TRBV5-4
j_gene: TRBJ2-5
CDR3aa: CASSWGRGTTSTETQYF
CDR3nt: TGTGCCAGCAGCTGGGGGCGGGGGACAACCTCTACGGAGACCCAGTACTTC

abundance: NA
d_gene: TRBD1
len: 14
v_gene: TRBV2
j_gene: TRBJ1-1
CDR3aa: CASSYSGGWTEAFF
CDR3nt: TGTGCCAGCAGTTACTCAGGGGGCTGGACTGAAGCTTTCTTT

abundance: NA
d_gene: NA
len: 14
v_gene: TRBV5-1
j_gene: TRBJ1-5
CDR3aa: CASSLGGGNQPQHF
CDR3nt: TGCGCCAGCAGCTTGGGGGGGGGCAATCAGCCCCAGCATTTT

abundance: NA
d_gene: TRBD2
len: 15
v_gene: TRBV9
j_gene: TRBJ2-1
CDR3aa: CASSQSGSTYNEQFF
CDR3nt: TGTGCCAGCAGCCAGAGCGGGAGCACCTACAATGAGCAGTTCTTC

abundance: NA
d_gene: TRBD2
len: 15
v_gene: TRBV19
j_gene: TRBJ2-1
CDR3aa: CASSRGLAGYNEQFF
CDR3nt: TGTGCCAGTAGCAGGGGACTAGCGGGTTACAATGAGCAGTTCTTC

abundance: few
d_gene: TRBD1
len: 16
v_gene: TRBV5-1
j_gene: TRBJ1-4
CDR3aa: CASSPGRDRGNEKLFF
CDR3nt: TGCGCCAGCAGCCCGGGCCGGGACAGGGGGAATGAAAAACTGTTTTTT

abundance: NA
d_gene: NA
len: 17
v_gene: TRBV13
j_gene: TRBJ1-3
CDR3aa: CASSLKQGFISGNTIYF
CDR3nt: TGTGCCAGCAGCTTAAAACAGGGTTTTATCTCTGGAAACACCATATATTTT

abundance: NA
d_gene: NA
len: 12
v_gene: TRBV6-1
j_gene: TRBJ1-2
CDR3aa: CASRGGNRGYTF
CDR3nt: TGTGCCAGCAGGGGTGGAAACAGGGGCTACACCTTC